The 23 T cell receptor beta chains given below trace back to one sample, sequenced in a study of regulatory T cells in long-lasting Graves disease. Time point here: newly diagnosed GD, antithyroid drugs for less than 3 months. Extracted RNA from PBMCs served as the source of the TCR library. To make TCR beta libraries, researchers used iRepertoire HTBI primers and Arm-PCR of CDR3 regions. TCRdb passed the multiplex PCR reads through MiXCR, listing each CDR3 protein once. The table lists 500,000 or so distinct CDR3 sequences, about a sixth of them singletons. The same sample was also used in a study of T cells in Graves' hyperthyroidism and ophthalmopathy.

The specimen was peripheral blood mononuclear cells (PBMCs), collected at new diagnosis, from a patient treated with antithyroid drugs. These receptors were collected from a man aged 35 to 55 with Graves disease.

This clonotype was detected a few times. V and J are TRBV4-2 and TRBJ1-1; D unclear. Germline CDR1 reads LGHNA; CDR2 reads YNFKEQ. V was trimmed by 0 bases and J by 3 bases, leaving 11 bases between them. The CDR3 is 15 residues long. For the CDR3, the DNA is TGTGCCAGCAGCCAAGATGGCGATGGGGACACTGAAGCTTTCTTT. Amino acid sequence: CASSQDGDGDTEAFF.

The rearrangement joins TRBV6-2 or TRBV6-3 to TRBJ2-6, with a weak D call TRBD2 (6 bases). CDR1 is MNHEY and CDR2 is SVGEGT in the germline V gene. This CDR3 region has 13 residues. Deletions cut 7 bases from V and 3 bases from J, with 7 bases between. In DNA form, the CDR3 reads TGTGCCAGCATGCGGGGTGGGGCCAACGTCCTGACTTTC. Amino acid sequence: CASMRGGANVLTF.

This clonotype was found many times. At one of its ends the junction is not consistent with the germline gene, which may arise from a read error. V gene TRBV5-1 combines with J gene TRBJ2-7; 10 bases map to TRBD2. Germline V gene sequence: CDR1 SGHRS, CDR2 YFSETQ. CDR3 length: 14 amino acids. The CDR3 DNA sequence: TGTGCCAGCAGCCTCCGGACTAGCGGCTACGAGCAGTACTTC. Translating it yields CASSLRTSGYEQYF. The full variable domain, completed using reference TRBV5-1 and TRBJ2-7, is KAGVTQTPRYLIKTRGQQVTLSCSPISGHRSVSWYQQTPGQGLQFLFEYFSETQRNKGNFPGRFSGRQFSNSRSEMNVSTLELGDSALYLCASSLRTSGYEQYFGPGTRLTVT.

This clonotype was seen repeatedly, ten times or more. The chain recombines TRBV12-3 or TRBV12-4 with TRBJ2-7; D ambiguous. The V end lost 5 bases, the J end lost 2 bases, and 4 bases lay between the germline ends. The length of the CDR3 is 11 residues. The CDR3 is CASSGTYEQYF. The CDR3 nucleotides read TGTGCCAGCAGTGGGACCTACGAGCAGTACTTC.

Ten or more counts support this clonotype. This chain connects TRBV20-1 to TRBJ1-5, with 7 nucleotides matching TRBD1. V was clipped by 0 bases and J by 2 bases; unmatched bases: 10. The germline V gene has CDR1 DFQATT and CDR2 SNEGSKA (reference sequence). CDR3 length: 17 residues. CDR3 sequence: CSARDIRGIAGNQPQHF. As DNA, the CDR3 is TGCAGTGCTAGAGATATCAGGGGGATAGCAGGCAATCAGCCCCAGCATTTT.

The sample holds many counts of this clonotype. The J gene is TRBJ2-1, the V gene TRBV20-1, with 10 bases lining up with TRBD2. The CDR3 has 16 residues. J lost 6 bases, V lost 3 bases, and 11 bases had no gene match. Germline V CDR1 and CDR2: DFQATT, SNEGSKA (reference sequence). The CDR3 loop is CSASVLAGGGINEQFF. The CDR3 coding sequence is TGCAGTGCTAGTGTTTTAGCGGGAGGAGGGATCAATGAGCAGTTCTTC.

This clonotype was detected ten times or more. This chain links TRBV7-2 with TRBJ2-5, with TRBD1 as a possible D gene (5 bases). CDR3 length: 15 amino acids. CDR1 and CDR2 (germline): SGHTA, FQGNSA. V lost 5 bases to trimming and J lost 2 bases, with 15 bases between them. CDR3 in amino acids: CASSLVGRLQETQYF. The CDR3 DNA reads as TGTGCCAGCAGCCTAGTGGGGCGCCTTCAAGAGACCCAGTACTTC.

The chain links TRBV5-8 to TRBJ2-1; 12 nucleotides match TRBD2. The CDR3 runs to 15 residues. From germline, CDR1 is SGHTS and CDR2 YDEGEE. V lost 0 bases and J lost 6; bases outside the gene matches: 1. The CDR3 nucleotides read TGTGCCAGCAGCTTGGAGGGACTAGCGGGCAATGAGCAGTTCTTC. Protein: CASSLEGLAGNEQFF.

This clonotype was observed at least ten times. The genes are TRBV20-1 and TRBJ2-2; 12 bases agree with TRBD2. V was pared by 5 bases and J by 4 bases, with 5 bases of the junction left unmatched. The germline V gene encodes CDR1 DFQATT and CDR2 SNEGSKA (reference sequence). The CDR3 spans 15 residues. CDR3 residues: CSALLAGGSTGELFF. In nucleotides, the CDR3 is TGCAGTGCTTTACTAGCGGGAGGTTCCACCGGGGAGCTGTTTTTT.

This clonotype was counted only a few times. The V call is TRBV24-1, the J call TRBJ1-5; D may be TRBD1 (6 bases). Germline values: CDR1 KGHDR, CDR2 SFDVKD. Deletions cut 6 bases from V and 13 bases from J, with 18 bases between. This CDR3 has 13 residues. DNA of the CDR3: TGTGCCACCAGTAGGTCAGGGGTCGAGTCTCAGCATTTT. This gives the protein CATSRSGVESQHF.

This clonotype occurred many times. V usage is TRBV2 and J usage is TRBJ2-5; 7 bases match TRBD2. Germline V gives CDR1 SNHLY, CDR2 FYNNEI. The CDR3 has 13 amino acids. Losses at the gene ends were 4 bases for V and 4 bases for J; bases not matched to a gene: 3. The CDR3 DNA follows: TGTGCCAGCAGTGGGAGGGAGGGAGAGACCCAGTACTTC. As protein: CASSGREGETQYF.

This clonotype came up many times. For the CDR3, the DNA is TGTGCCAGCAGGTCCGGGACTGGGTCCTACAATGAGCAGTTCTTC. This codes for CASRSGTGSYNEQFF. The rearrangement joins TRBV3-1 to TRBJ2-1; possible D gene TRBD2, 6 bases. The V end was cut by 6 bases, the J end by 1 base, with 13 bases between. The CDR3 spans 15 residues. The germline CDR1 and CDR2 sequences are LGHDT and YNNKEL (reference sequence).

The chain uses TRBV20-1 and TRBJ1-2; D might be TRBD1 (5 bases). The germline V gene encodes CDR1 DFQATT and CDR2 SNEGSKA (reference sequence). The CDR3 runs 12 residues. Trimming took 7 bases from V and 4 from J, leaving 13 bases between them. The CDR3 coding sequence is TGCAGTGTTTCCCGACAGCCCTATGGCTACACCTTC. Translation: CSVSRQPYGYTF.

The chain joins TRBV15 to TRBJ2-7; a possible D gene is TRBD1 (5 bases). V gave up 5 bases and J gave up 0 bases, with 14 bases separating them. This CDR3 comprises 15 residues. Germline V gene data show CDR1 as LNHNV and CDR2 as YYDKDF (reference sequence). The CDR3 DNA is TGTGCCACCAGCCCAGACAGAAGGAGCTCCTACGAGCAGTACTTC. The encoded protein is CATSPDRRSSYEQYF.

The sample holds many counts of this clonotype. The rearrangement links TRBV5-1 to TRBJ2-7, with a possible D match to TRBD1 (6 bases). The germline V gene has CDR1 SGHRS and CDR2 YFSETQ. V lost 0 bases, J lost 6 bases, and 10 bases lay in between. This CDR3 has 13 amino acids. This CDR3 reads CASSLEGRGEQYF. DNA of the CDR3: TGCGCCAGCAGCTTGGAGGGCAGGGGCGAGCAGTACTTC.

This clonotype has a count of ten or more. The chain uses TRBV7-3 and TRBJ2-1; 10 bases are shared with TRBD2. The CDR3 totals 14 residues. Germline values: CDR1 SGHTA, CDR2 FQGTGA. V lost 5 bases to trimming and J lost 8 bases; unmatched junction nucleotides: 6. DNA of the CDR3: TGTGCCAGCAGCATACTAGCGGGATGGGATGAGCAGTTCTTC. This sequence encodes CASSILAGWDEQFF. The whole variable domain, filled in from reference TRBV7-3 and TRBJ2-1, reads GAGVSQTPSNKVTEKGKYVELRCDPISGHTALYWYRQSLGQGPEFLIYFQGTGAADDSGLPNDRFFAVRPEGSVSTLKIQRTERGDSAVYLCASSILAGWDEQFFGPGTRLTVL.

The V and J genes are TRBV11-2 and TRBJ2-1; D perhaps matches TRBD2 (5 bases). V lost 10 bases to trimming and J lost 8 bases, with 27 bases between them. CDR3 size: 16 residues. Germline values: CDR1 SGHAT, CDR2 FQNNGV. The CDR3 nucleotides are TGTGCCACACGGAAGTGGCGGAGGCCAATTCGGGATGAGCAGTTCTTC. Amino acids: CATRKWRRPIRDEQFF.

This clonotype has a count of ten or more. The chain couples TRBV3-1 to TRBJ1-1; D possibly corresponds to TRBD1 (5 bases). V dropped 4 bases and J dropped 12 bases, with 12 bases sitting between them. Germline V gene sequence: CDR1 LGHDT, CDR2 YNNKEL (reference sequence). The CDR3 consists of 11 residues. CDR3 in DNA: TGTGCCAGCAGCCGCGGCAGGGAAACTTTCTTT. This encodes CASSRGRETFF.

This rearrangement joins TRBV7-2 to TRBJ2-7; tentative D call: TRBD2 (6 bases). The CDR3 runs to 13 residues. CDR1 is SGHTA, CDR2 FQGNSA, per germline. V dropped 5 bases and J dropped 6 bases, with 14 bases sitting between them. Here the CDR3 reads CASSIGRRGEQYF. CDR3 in DNA: TGTGCCAGCAGCATAGGTCGGCGGGGCGAGCAGTACTTC.

This clonotype was seen only a few times. The rearrangement joins TRBV13 to TRBJ2-7; possibly TRBD1 or TRBD2 for D (6 bases each). This CDR3 has 15 amino acids. CDR1 is PRHDT and CDR2 is FYEKMQ in the germline V gene (reference sequence). V lost 5 bases to trimming and J lost 7 bases, with 21 bases between them. For the CDR3, the DNA is TGTGCCAGCAGCCCCAGGGGTGAGCGGGTGAAGGAGCAGTACTTC. Translation gives CASSPRGERVKEQYF.

In this sample, this clonotype turned up many times. The chain carries TRBV18 and TRBJ1-5, with 7 bases aligning to TRBD1. J lost 2 bases, V lost 4 bases, and 8 bases had no gene match. The CDR3 spans 16 residues. Germline loops: CDR1 KGHSH, CDR2 LQKENI. The CDR3 reads CASSQGAGGGNQPQHF. In DNA, the CDR3 is TGTGCCAGCTCACAGGGGGCTGGTGGGGGCAATCAGCCCCAGCATTTT.

The J gene is TRBJ2-7, the V gene TRBV2, with 8 bases aligning to TRBD1. The CDR3 extends over 13 amino acids. Germline V gene sequence: CDR1 SNHLY, CDR2 FYNNEI. Trimming removed 4 bases from V and 6 bases from J; junction bases left unmatched: 5. The CDR3 loop reads CASSGQGIGEQYF. The CDR3 DNA reads TGTGCCAGCAGTGGACAGGGGATCGGCGAGCAGTACTTC.

This clonotype was seen at least ten times. The J gene is TRBJ2-2, the V gene TRBV7-9, with D maybe TRBD2 (5 bases). Germline V gene sequence: CDR1 SEHNR, CDR2 FQNEAQ (reference sequence). The ends were cut back, 5 bases at V and 2 bases at J, with 12 bases in the middle. CDR3 size: 15 residues. The CDR3 sequence: CASSLHSGNTGELFF. The CDR3 coding sequence is TGTGCCAGCAGCCTTCACAGCGGAAACACCGGGGAGCTGTTTTTT.